This T cell receptor beta chain was profiled in a study of cytomegalovirus exposure and HLA in healthy donors (dated by TCRdb to about 2017). Describing the broader study: An earlier analysis of approximately 550 of the donors reported 250 to 300 Gb of sequence data and some 120 million unique TCR beta sequences from 150 million to 200 million T cells. Roughly 5 DR-DQ haplotypes were handled as single units for association and clustering, since linkage in the cohort was strong. An early release covering some 640 HLA-typed donors comprised 300 to 350 gigabases of sequencing data and 85 million or so unique TCR sequences. HLA typing included class I and class II loci at four-digit resolution. The study aimed to test whether cataloging public T cell receptors could reveal signatures of past pathogen exposure. In a later genetic analysis, genome-wide SNP genotypes for about 55% of the roughly 700 donors were used, and that subset was treated as a discovery cohort. The genetic ancestry cluster associated with self-reported Caucasian donors included around four fifths of the 300 to 400 genotyped donors. The study profiled the T cell repertoires of fewer than 850 subjects by immunosequencing and related them to cytomegalovirus serostatus. Besides the first cohort of around 670 subjects, a separate validation cohort made up of roughly 120 different subjects was used. In an earlier analysis of a few hundred of the donors, high-throughput TCR beta sequencing was used to judge whether each TCR beta V gene segment behaved as functional or pseudogenic. Donor age, sex, ethnicity and CMV serostatus were compiled alongside the repertoire data. Among 350 to 400 genotyped donors of the cohort, an average of approximately 240,000 unique TCR beta nucleotide sequences were sequenced per donor, around 20% of them non-productive. To study patterns of TCR occurrence, a later analysis re-analyzed previously published TCR beta repertoires from under 750 donors and added high-resolution HLA genotyping. The later analysis used no new phenotypic data to find candidate immune exposures, relying instead on TCR beta sequences and their occurrence across donors. The study combined high-throughput TCR immunosequencing, statistical association of individual TCRs with disease status, and machine learning to predict cytomegalovirus infection status. Every repertoire in the discovery cohort had been generated on one and the same sequencing platform. The number of donors typed differed by locus, with 629-630 for A, B, C, DRB1 and DQB1, roughly 520 for DQA1, some 570 for DPA1, and some 450 for DPB1.

Trimming leaves V shorter by 4 bases and J shorter by 0 bases, with the junction holding 5 bases beyond the gene matches. The germline V gene yields SGDLS for CDR1 and YYNGEE for CDR2. Including the terminal cysteine and phenylalanine, the CDR3 comprises 15 residues. The only DNA kept is the CDR3, 45 bases in frame from the first base. About this clone itself: The antigen this receptor binds is unknown. No clone much larger than this one lies a single base away; base qualities are absent.

The paper as a whole reports these results and caveats: A further reported finding was that TCR beta sequences accurately predicted the HLA-A and HLA-B alleles for most subjects in the first cohort. An earlier analysis of some 560 of the donors showed that most TCR beta V segments appeared in productive rearrangements either about 87% or about 30% of the time, which broadly matched IMGT annotations. A later analysis associated 15,000 or so TCR beta sequences with specific HLA alleles at a false discovery rate of 0.05. According to a later analysis, TCR association rates differed among HLA loci, with DRB1 alleles showing the most associated TCRs and HLA-C alleles showing the fewest. The authors suggested that the approach could potentially be extended to other disease states and immunological phenotypes. Linkage disequilibrium might explain the correlated functional status among segregating V segments, but an unknown experimental factor could not be ruled out. In this cohort, only TCR beta chains were sequenced, and detectable features were limited by the absence of alpha or paired-chain data. Most TCR sequences were observed very rarely across donors, whereas some public TCRs were present in many individuals. According to a later analysis, parvovirus B19, influenza, CMV and Epstein-Barr virus appeared linked to several top co-occurrence clusters. Because the 87-base-pair reads could not distinguish some IMGT-functional V segments, including TRBV6-2 and TRBV6-3, those segments were excluded. CMV serostatus was the only immune exposure information available for the cohort. A later genetic analysis reported fewer N-insertions in productive TCRs among donors in an Asian-associated ancestry cluster than the roughly 700-donor mean. In vitro tests confirmed that a few of the cytomegalovirus-associated TCR beta chains recognize cytomegalovirus antigens. A later analysis found that most CMV-associated TCR beta chains appeared HLA-restricted, with HLA associations seemingly driven largely by CMV exposure. Assigning TCR associations to individual alleles was difficult when HLA alleles, especially DR and DQ, strongly co-occurred. In the study, around 150 TCR beta chains were listed as associated with cytomegalovirus. Compared with equally common non-associated chains, HLA-associated TCR beta chains in a later analysis were more clonally expanded and had lower generation probabilities. About 17 rarely observed V segments, including chromosome 9 orphons, were excluded from the earlier analysis of 550 to 700 of the donors because counts were too low. A cluster of highly shared sequence variants was judged likely to be a technical artifact of the sequencing pipeline. Because HLA typing was missing for some donors at each locus, association tests included only the typed subset. The presence/absence analyses assumed that sequencing depth was roughly uniform across donors, and that assumption may not be true. The classifier was reported to diagnose cytomegalovirus status with high specificity and sensitivity in both the original and validation cohorts. An association between a missense DCLRE1C variant and V-gene and J-gene trimming of TCR beta chains was found in a later genetic analysis and replicated in an independent cohort.

Libraries came from the immunoSEQ multiplex PCR assay. For the multiplex PCR, a mixture combining 60 forward primers for TCR Vbeta segments and 13 reverse primers for TCR Jbeta segments was used. Amplification of the CDR3 region of rearranged TCR beta genes was performed with a multiplex PCR assay on genomic DNA. The amplified TCR beta libraries were sequenced on the Illumina HiSeq System as 87-base-pair reads. The original methods were these. A later analysis counted approximately 74 million unique TCR beta chains across the 600 to 850 repertoires, and roughly 11 million of these chains were shared by at least two donors. A nearest-neighbor algorithm error-corrected the raw reads and collapsed the reads into unique sequences, merging closely related sequences to remove PCR and sequencing errors. CDR3 sequences were aligned to IMGT reference sequences to assign V, D and J gene segments. Each retained sequence needed at least a six-nucleotide match to both a V gene segment and a J gene segment. A rearrangement was called productive if the CDR3 had no stop codons and remained in frame with V and J, and every other rearrangement was called non-productive. CDR3 was defined according to IMGT convention as the region running from the second conserved V-encoded cysteine to the conserved J-encoded phenylalanine. The earlier analysis of a few hundred of the donors excluded any sequence lacking an unambiguous match to a single V gene segment. In an earlier analysis of a few hundred of the donors, V segments were called functional above 56.7% productive rearrangements and were called segregating when the between-donor standard deviation exceeded 5%. A statistical classification framework was built for diagnosing cytomegalovirus status from the catalog of TCR beta chain sequences. V and J gene assignment, in a later analysis, came from comparing TCR nucleotide sequences with IMGT/GENE-DB human TR gene sequences. A later analysis assigned CDR3 sequences and most-parsimonious VDJ recombination scenarios with the TCRdist pipeline. In a later analysis, every TCR beta chain was defined by the combination of its CDR3 amino acid sequence and its V-gene family, and reads without a unique V-gene family were dropped. In a later analysis, 500 to 650 highly shared, low-generation-probability nucleotide sequences were removed to address suspected cross-contamination and a sequencing artifact. In a later analysis, a clonal expansion index for each public chain was calculated from normalized within-repertoire ranks of inferred template counts. In a later analysis, generation probabilities were computed using a VDJ recombination model fitted to out-of-frame rearrangements, and the results were checked against IGoR. In a later analysis, hypergeometric tests were used to score TCR-TCR, TCR-HLA and TCR-CMV co-occurrence, with a repertoire-size bias correction applied to TCR pairs. In a later analysis, false discovery rates were estimated by permuting HLA or CMV assignments 20 times. A later analysis grouped co-occurring TCRs with DBSCAN, adding TCRdist sequence similarity when clustering within HLA-allele-positive subsets. For co-occurrence clustering, repertoires with fewer than 30,000 or more than 120,000 public chains were excluded, along with 5 or 6 repertoires with anomalous nucleotide sharing. Drawn from immuneACCESS, this table holds only the in-frame rearrangements with V and J called that TCRdb kept. Clones are partly lost; checked studies trace under half to an unresolved V gene and leave the rest unexplained. Clonal size and the V and J genes are those of that table, whereas D and trimming came from the DNA. This sample comprises 90,000 or so clones, roughly 70% of them detected only once. The ten largest make up roughly a sixth of the sample.

In total, more than 500 healthy bone marrow donors made up the cohort. At the time of sampling, every cohort member was nominally healthy, though immune exposures that went unrecorded were likely present. The donor tested CMV seropositive, placing the donor among the approximately 290 seropositive members of the cohort. A peripheral blood sample was provided by each donor, and peripheral blood mononuclear cells were used for TCR beta sequencing. Genomic DNA extraction from the blood cell samples was performed with the Qiagen DNeasy Blood Extraction Kit. This receptor was taken from a woman aged 18-35 years in good health and CMV-seropositive. Specimen: PBMCs. The sequence joins TRBV9 to TRBJ2-3; 7 bases in the middle match TRBD2. The DNA sequence follows: TGTGCCAGCAGCCCCGGGGGGTATAGCACAGATACGCAGTATTTT. Its coded protein is CASSPGGYSTDTQYF.